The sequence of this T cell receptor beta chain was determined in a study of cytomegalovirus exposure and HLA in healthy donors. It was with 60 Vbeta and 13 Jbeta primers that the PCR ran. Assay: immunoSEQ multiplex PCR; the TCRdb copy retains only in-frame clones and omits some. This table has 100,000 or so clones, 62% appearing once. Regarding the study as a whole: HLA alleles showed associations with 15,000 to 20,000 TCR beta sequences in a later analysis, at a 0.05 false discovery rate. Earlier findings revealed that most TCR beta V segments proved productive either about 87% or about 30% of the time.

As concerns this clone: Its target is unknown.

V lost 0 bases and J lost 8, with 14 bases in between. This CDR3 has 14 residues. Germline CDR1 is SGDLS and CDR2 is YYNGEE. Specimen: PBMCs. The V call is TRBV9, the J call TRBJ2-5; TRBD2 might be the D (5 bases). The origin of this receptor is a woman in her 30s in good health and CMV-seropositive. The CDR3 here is CASSVELVAETQYF. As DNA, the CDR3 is TGTGCCAGCAGCGTAGAACTAGTTGCGGAAACCCAGTACTTC.